Listed below are T cell receptor beta chains from one sample, sequenced in a study of blood T cell repertoires in COVID-19. The data were produced by immunoSEQ multiplex PCR, yet TCRdb's version contains in-frame clones alone and is incomplete. The data contain 100,000 to 150,000 clones, approximately 85% of them seen just once; the ten biggest clones take up 3.2%. Sample: peripheral blood. These receptors all come from a woman of 80 years or more with COVID-19, enrolled during active disease. The CDR3 runs from the conserved cysteine through the conserved F or W. The order of the fields is J gene, D gene, V gene, clone size, CDR3 protein, CDR3 DNA. The D gene is left open where the match is weak. Size is omitted from some rows. Given values are once, few, many or a class for expanded clones.

>TRBJ1-1|.|TRBV7-2|.
CASSFSGGWTEAFF
TGTGCCAGCAGCTTTTCGGGGGGTTGGACTGAAGCTTTCTTT
>TRBJ2-7|TRBD1|TRBV27|.
CASSLGQGPGEQYF
TGTGCCAGCAGTCTCGGACAGGGGCCGGGCGAGCAGTACTTC
>TRBJ2-3|.|TRBV7-2|.
CASSKLSGDTQYF
TGTGCCAGCAGCAAGCTATCGGGAGATACGCAGTATTTT
>TRBJ1-2|TRBD1|TRBV29-1|.
CSAGTVSYGYTF
TGCAGCGCCGGGACAGTCTCCTATGGCTACACCTTC
>TRBJ1-5|TRBD1|TRBV6-1|.
CASSEATGGGGGQPQHF
TGTGCCAGCAGTGAAGCAACGGGTGGAGGGGGCGGACAGCCCCAGCATTTT
>TRBJ2-2|TRBD1|TRBV19|.
CASSPDRATGELFF
TGTGCCAGTAGTCCCGACAGGGCCACCGGGGAGCTGTTTTTT
>TRBJ2-1|.|TRBV28|.
CASSSAYYQPLNEQFF
TGTGCCAGCAGTTCCGCGTACTACCAACCTCTCAATGAGCAGTTCTTC
>TRBJ2-2|.|TRBV3-1/TRBV3-2|few
CASSREITNTGELFF
TGTGCCAGCAGCCGAGAAATAACGAACACCGGGGAGCTGTTTTTT
>TRBJ1-5|.|TRBV15|.
CATSTETGLDQPQHF
TGTGCCACCAGCACGGAAACAGGGCTAGATCAGCCCCAGCATTTT
>TRBJ2-1|TRBD2|TRBV27|.
CASGLEASGHNEQFF
TGTGCCAGCGGCCTTGAAGCTAGCGGGCACAATGAGCAGTTCTTC
>TRBJ1-4|.|TRBV19|.
CASSPREGRRGNEKLFF
TGTGCCAGTAGTCCAAGGGAGGGGCGGCGCGGGAATGAAAAACTGTTTTTT
>TRBJ1-2|.|TRBV12-5|.
CASGLVSLTETELSCYTF
TGTGCTAGTGGTTTGGTATCCCTGACAGAGACAGAGCTCTCGTGCTACACCTTC
>TRBJ1-1|TRBD1|TRBV19|.
CASTIGTGRVEAFF
TGTGCCAGTACCATAGGGACAGGGAGGGTTGAAGCTTTCTTT
>TRBJ1-1|.|TRBV7-2|.
CASSLSPMNTEAFF
TGTGCCAGCAGCCTCTCCCCTATGAACACTGAAGCTTTCTTT
>TRBJ1-1|TRBD1|TRBV19|.
CATTRTGGNEAFF
TGTGCCACCACCCGAACAGGGGGCAATGAAGCTTTCTTT
>TRBJ2-5|.|TRBV24-1|.
CATSPGSRDGETQYF
TGTGCCACCAGCCCGGGATCAAGGGATGGGGAGACCCAGTACTTC
>TRBJ2-1|.|TRBV7-8|few
CASSPGSNEQFF
TGTGCCAGCAGCCCCGGGTCCAATGAGCAGTTCTTC
>TRBJ1-4|.|TRBV6-5|.
CASRNGRGAEEKLFF
TGTGCCAGCAGAAACGGGAGGGGGGCAGAAGAAAAACTGTTTTTT
>TRBJ2-4|.|TRBV6-5|.
CASSRDNIQYF
TGTGCCAGCAGCCGGGATAACATTCAGTACTTC
>TRBJ1-3|.|TRBV28|.
CASNLSDGGSGNTIYF
TGTGCCAGCAATTTAAGCGACGGGGGCTCTGGAAACACCATATATTTT
>TRBJ2-7|.|TRBV5-6|.
CASSPGLLSSYEQYF
TGTGCCAGCAGCCCCGGACTATTAAGCTCCTACGAGCAGTACTTC
>TRBJ1-2|.|TRBV27|.
CASSSDRTRRYTF
TGTGCCAGCAGTTCGGACAGAACTCGTCGCTACACCTTC
>TRBJ2-5|TRBD1|TRBV6-2/TRBV6-3|.
CASSDAGTGGFETQYF
TGTGCCAGCAGTGACGCCGGGACAGGGGGCTTTGAGACCCAGTACTTC
>TRBJ2-5|.|TRBV18|few
CASSPIQETQYF
TGTGCCAGCTCACCTATCCAAGAGACCCAGTACTTC
>TRBJ2-7|TRBD1|TRBV6-6|.
CTSRAGTGGNEQYF
TGTACCAGCAGGGCCGGGACAGGGGGTAACGAGCAGTACTTC
>TRBJ2-1|TRBD2|TRBV10-3|few
CAISESGASGLNEQFF
TGTGCCATCAGTGAGTCTGGGGCTAGCGGTTTAAACGAGCAGTTCTTC
>TRBJ1-2|.|TRBV28|.
CASSLDPAGGYTF
TGTGCCAGCAGCCTGGACCCCGCGGGTGGCTACACCTTC
>TRBJ2-3|.|TRBV15|.
CATSRGVLTRTYLVDTQYF
TGTGCCACCAGCAGAGGTGTCCTAACTAGGACTTACCTAGTGGATACGCAGTATTTT
>TRBJ2-1|TRBD1|TRBV6-5|.
CASSRDSSINEQFF
TGTGCCAGCAGTAGGGACAGTTCGATCAATGAGCAGTTCTTC
>TRBJ2-7|TRBD1|TRBV11-1|.
CASSLDTGEEQYF
TGTGCCAGCAGCTTAGATACAGGGGAAGAGCAGTACTTC
>TRBJ2-1|.|TRBV21-1|.
CASWPRDRREVVASYNEQFF
TGTGCCAGCTGGCCCCGGGACAGAAGGGAGGTCGTGGCGTCCTACAATGAGCAGTTCTTC
>TRBJ2-7|.|TRBV28|.
CASSLPLAGEQYF
TGTGCCAGCAGTTTGCCCCTGGCGGGCGAGCAGTACTTC
>TRBJ1-5|.|TRBV3-1/TRBV3-2|.
CASTYTGGPGKNQPQHF
TGTGCCAGCACTTATACCGGGGGACCCGGTAAGAATCAGCCCCAGCATTTT
>TRBJ2-1|.|TRBV5-1|.
CASSLTTLSSYNEQFF
TGCGCCAGCAGCTTGACCACCCTGAGCTCCTACAATGAGCAGTTCTTC
>TRBJ1-1|TRBD1|TRBV9|.
CASSVGTGLNTEAFF
TGTGCCAGCAGCGTAGGGACAGGATTGAACACTGAAGCTTTCTTT
>TRBJ1-4|TRBD1|TRBV27|.
CASGAGTGGGNEKLFF
TGTGCCAGCGGCGCGGGGACAGGGGGCGGGAATGAAAAACTGTTTTTT
>TRBJ2-4|TRBD2|TRBV4-2|.
CASSQVAGGRGGQEAKNIQYF
TGTGCCAGCAGCCAAGTGGCGGGAGGGCGAGGAGGCCAGGAGGCCAAAAACATTCAGTACTTC
>TRBJ2-1|TRBD2|TRBV4-2|.
CASSTRGGRATYNEQFF
TGTGCCAGCAGCACACGCGGGGGGAGGGCTACCTACAATGAGCAGTTCTTC
>TRBJ1-5|.|TRBV3-1/TRBV3-2|once
CASSQGGGVGNQPQHF
TGTGCCAGCAGCCAGGGGGGTGGGGTCGGCAATCAGCCCCAGCATTTT
>TRBJ1-6|.|TRBV25-1|.
CASSGGGGLGSPLHF
TGTGCCAGCAGTGGGGGTGGGGGCCTGGGTTCACCCCTCCACTTT
>TRBJ2-1|TRBD2|TRBV5-4|.
CASRGGSRAGEYNEQFF
TGTGCCAGCAGGGGGGGCAGTCGAGCGGGAGAGTACAATGAGCAGTTCTTC
>TRBJ2-3|TRBD2|TRBV11-2|.
CASSLVGLAGYQSTDTQYF
TGTGCCAGCAGCTTAGTGGGGCTAGCGGGATACCAAAGCACAGATACGCAGTATTTT
>TRBJ1-4|.|TRBV6-5|few
CASRYRQFNEKLFF
TGTGCCAGCAGATATCGACAGTTTAATGAAAAACTGTTTTTT
>TRBJ2-2|TRBD2|TRBV19|.
CATRLAADTGELFF
TGTGCCACCCGACTAGCGGCTGACACCGGGGAGCTGTTTTTT
>TRBJ2-1|TRBD2|TRBV28|.
CASSSLADENNEQFF
TGTGCCAGCAGTTCACTAGCGGATGAAAACAATGAGCAGTTCTTC
>TRBJ2-5|TRBD2|TRBV10-3|.
CAIGTSGAQETQYF
TGTGCCATTGGGACTAGCGGGGCCCAAGAGACCCAGTACTTC